A selection of T cell receptor beta chains follows, all from one sample in a study of identifying expanded T cells in peripheral blood. The method was immunoSEQ multiplex PCR; TCRdb's version includes in-frame clones alone and lacks a portion of them. The sample consists of about 81,000 clones, 84% of them appearing once. The sequencing input was blood. The receptors were gathered from a person aged 18 to 70 in good health. Each CDR3 is given with its conserved first and last residue. D genes are given only for firm matches. Not all rows give a size; the values are once, few, many and, for expanded clones, a class.

d_call: .
clone_size: .
v_call: TRBV18
j_call: TRBJ1-1
cdr3_aa: CASSGNTEAFF
cdr3_nt: TGTGCCAGCTCAGGTAACACTGAAGCTTTCTTT

d_call: .
clone_size: few
v_call: TRBV29-1
j_call: TRBJ2-6
cdr3_aa: CSAGDISGANVLTF
cdr3_nt: TGCAGCGCTGGTGATATCTCTGGGGCCAACGTCCTGACTTTC

d_call: TRBD2
clone_size: .
v_call: TRBV7-3
j_call: TRBJ2-2
cdr3_aa: CASSRLTSGPTGELFF
cdr3_nt: TGTGCCAGCAGCCGGCTCACTAGCGGGCCTACCGGGGAGCTGTTTTTT

d_call: .
clone_size: .
v_call: TRBV30
j_call: TRBJ2-4
cdr3_aa: CAWSVQDTHLSVAKNIQYF
cdr3_nt: TGTGCCTGGAGTGTACAGGACACCCACCTATCGGTAGCCAAAAACATTCAGTACTTC

d_call: TRBD1
clone_size: .
v_call: TRBV4-1
j_call: TRBJ1-5
cdr3_aa: CASSQGGTANQPQHF
cdr3_nt: TGCGCCAGCAGCCAAGGGGGGACAGCTAATCAGCCCCAGCATTTT

d_call: .
clone_size: .
v_call: TRBV6-6
j_call: TRBJ2-7
cdr3_aa: CASSSPSYEQYF
cdr3_nt: TGTGCCAGCAGCTCCCCCTCTTACGAGCAGTACTTC

d_call: TRBD1
clone_size: .
v_call: TRBV4-3
j_call: TRBJ2-7
cdr3_aa: CASSQDGQGSYEQYF
cdr3_nt: TGCGCCAGCAGCCAAGACGGACAGGGGTCCTACGAGCAGTACTTC

d_call: .
clone_size: .
v_call: TRBV5-1
j_call: TRBJ1-1
cdr3_aa: CASSLDLYMNTEAFF
cdr3_nt: TGCGCCAGCAGCTTGGATCTATATATGAACACTGAAGCTTTCTTT

d_call: .
clone_size: .
v_call: TRBV11-2
j_call: TRBJ1-5
cdr3_aa: CASSLRGADSNQPQHF
cdr3_nt: TGTGCCAGCAGCTTACGGGGGGCGGATAGCAATCAGCCCCAGCATTTT

d_call: TRBD1
clone_size: once
v_call: TRBV7-9
j_call: TRBJ2-1
cdr3_aa: CASSFMQDRGYNEQFF
cdr3_nt: TGTGCCAGCAGCTTCATGCAAGACAGGGGGTACAATGAGCAGTTCTTC

d_call: .
clone_size: .
v_call: TRBV7-2
j_call: TRBJ2-5
cdr3_aa: CASSSMVGVAQETQYF
cdr3_nt: TGTGCCAGCAGCTCAATGGTGGGGGTGGCTCAAGAGACCCAGTACTTC

d_call: TRBD1
clone_size: .
v_call: TRBV28
j_call: TRBJ2-3
cdr3_aa: CASSLEGAGDTQYF
cdr3_nt: TGTGCCAGCAGTTTAGAGGGGGCCGGAGATACGCAGTATTTT

d_call: TRBD1
clone_size: .
v_call: TRBV29-1
j_call: TRBJ2-7
cdr3_aa: CSVEEGDRGPEQYF
cdr3_nt: TGCAGCGTTGAAGAAGGGGACAGGGGGCCCGAGCAGTACTTC

d_call: .
clone_size: .
v_call: TRBV4-1
j_call: TRBJ1-5
cdr3_aa: CASSPGYFGQPQHF
cdr3_nt: TGCGCCAGCAGCCCTGGATATTTTGGTCAGCCCCAGCATTTT

d_call: .
clone_size: .
v_call: TRBV5-6
j_call: TRBJ2-2
cdr3_aa: CASSGTVGGTGELFF
cdr3_nt: TGTGCCAGCAGCGGAACAGTTGGCGGCACCGGGGAGCTGTTTTTT

d_call: .
clone_size: .
v_call: TRBV29-1
j_call: TRBJ2-1
cdr3_aa: CSAVWRDEQFF
cdr3_nt: TGCAGCGCTGTGTGGAGGGATGAGCAGTTCTTC

d_call: TRBD2
clone_size: once
v_call: TRBV28
j_call: TRBJ2-5
cdr3_aa: CASRVAGQTQYF
cdr3_nt: TGTGCCAGCAGGGTAGCGGGGCAGACCCAGTACTTC

d_call: .
clone_size: .
v_call: TRBV9
j_call: TRBJ2-1
cdr3_aa: CASSPWAGSSYNEQFF
cdr3_nt: TGTGCCAGCAGCCCTTGGGCGGGAAGCTCCTACAATGAGCAGTTCTTC

d_call: .
clone_size: .
v_call: TRBV28
j_call: TRBJ1-1
cdr3_aa: CASNPAGRAVNTEAFF
cdr3_nt: TGTGCCAGCAACCCCGCTGGCCGGGCCGTGAACACTGAAGCTTTCTTT

d_call: TRBD2
clone_size: once
v_call: TRBV4-3
j_call: TRBJ2-1
cdr3_aa: CASSQEGLAGGPSGREQFF
cdr3_nt: TGCGCCAGCAGCCAAGAGGGTCTAGCGGGAGGCCCGAGCGGACGTGAGCAGTTCTTC

d_call: .
clone_size: .
v_call: TRBV27
j_call: TRBJ2-7
cdr3_aa: CASSLWGQGTSEWYEQYF
cdr3_nt: TGTGCCAGCAGTTTATGGGGTCAGGGGACAAGTGAGTGGTACGAGCAGTACTTC

d_call: .
clone_size: .
v_call: TRBV7-9
j_call: TRBJ2-1
cdr3_aa: CASSSIRGGMNNEQFF
cdr3_nt: TGTGCCAGCAGTTCAATCCGCGGAGGAATGAACAATGAGCAGTTCTTC

d_call: TRBD2
clone_size: .
v_call: TRBV15
j_call: TRBJ2-2
cdr3_aa: CATRGLADTGELFF
cdr3_nt: TGTGCCACCAGGGGACTAGCGGACACCGGGGAGCTGTTTTTT

d_call: .
clone_size: .
v_call: TRBV28
j_call: TRBJ2-2
cdr3_aa: CASNRADTGELFF
cdr3_nt: TGTGCCAGCAACCGGGCTGACACCGGGGAGCTGTTTTTT

d_call: .
clone_size: .
v_call: TRBV18
j_call: TRBJ2-5
cdr3_aa: CASSPQETQYF
cdr3_nt: TGTGCCAGCTCACCACAAGAGACCCAGTACTTC

d_call: TRBD1
clone_size: .
v_call: TRBV7-8
j_call: TRBJ1-5
cdr3_aa: CASSPTGGSNQPQHF
cdr3_nt: TGTGCCAGCAGTCCCACAGGGGGCAGCAATCAGCCCCAACATTTT

d_call: .
clone_size: .
v_call: TRBV10-3
j_call: TRBJ2-7
cdr3_aa: CAISEPNYEQYF
cdr3_nt: TGTGCCATCAGTGAGCCGAACTACGAGCAGTACTTC

d_call: TRBD1
clone_size: .
v_call: TRBV7-2
j_call: TRBJ1-4
cdr3_aa: CASSAGGRTNEKLFF
cdr3_nt: TGTGCCAGCAGCGCAGGGGGCCGGACTAATGAAAAACTGTTTTTT